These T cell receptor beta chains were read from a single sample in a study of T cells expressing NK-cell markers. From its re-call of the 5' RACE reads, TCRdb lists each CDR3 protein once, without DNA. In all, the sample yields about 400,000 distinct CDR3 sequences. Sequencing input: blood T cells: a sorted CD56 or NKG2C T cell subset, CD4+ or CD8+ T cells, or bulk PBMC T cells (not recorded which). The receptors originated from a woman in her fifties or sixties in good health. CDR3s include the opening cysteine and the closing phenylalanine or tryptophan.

CATSDLSSGSPNEQFF	TRBV24-1	TRBJ2-1
CASSRDRGSETQYF	TRBV4-2	TRBJ2-5
CASSLVPRGDRTGELFF	TRBV5-1	TRBJ2-2
CASSLEDSGRAETQYF	TRBV7-2	TRBJ2-5
CASSFRPQGTKETQYF	TRBV7-8	TRBJ2-5
CASSAPGTSGSYNEQFF	TRBV7-9	TRBJ2-1
CSVVGTEAYEQYF	TRBV29-1	TRBJ2-7
CASSLEDLSGNTIYF	TRBV7-8	TRBJ1-3
CASSYSWSGTTYEQYF	TRBV6-2/TRBV6-3	TRBJ2-7
CASSLELAGALHEQYF	TRBV5-1	TRBJ2-7
CAWGGIDSQETQYF	TRBV30	TRBJ2-5
CASSQEASSSYNEQFF	TRBV3-1	TRBJ2-1
CASFDRPNYGYTF	TRBV3-1	TRBJ1-2
CASSEGFSSTDTQYF	TRBV10-1	TRBJ2-3
CASGSTGTPAGTQYF	TRBV12-5	TRBJ2-3
CASTPPGLLNEQFF	TRBV3-1	TRBJ2-1
CASSPRWLAPQGDTQYF	TRBV14	TRBJ2-3
CASSYGQLQETQYF	TRBV6-6	TRBJ2-5
CASTTTRQGVEAFF	TRBV27	TRBJ1-1
CASSPGVPTTGELFF	TRBV18	TRBJ2-2
CASSETRDGDSPLHF	TRBV18	TRBJ1-6
CATSEAGANEQFF	TRBV24-1	TRBJ2-1
CASSSGTSGGDTQYF	TRBV7-6	TRBJ2-3
CASSFLVTRPFF	TRBV7-8	TRBJ2-1
CASSLPTGSAEAFF	TRBV5-6	TRBJ1-1
CASSVKTSDEQFF	TRBV6-4	TRBJ2-1
CASSFRGLNEKLFF	TRBV7-8	TRBJ1-4
CATHGTGGPSTDTQYF	TRBV15	TRBJ2-3
CASSLGSLVLGVPSGSLYEQYF	TRBV7-9	TRBJ2-7
CASSLGASVPTEAFF	TRBV28	TRBJ1-1
CATSKGQGAKNEQFF	TRBV15	TRBJ2-1
CSGRDSEKLFF	TRBV29-1	TRBJ1-4
CSARGRLAAYNEQFF	TRBV20-1	TRBJ2-1
CASSYSSASSYNEQFF	TRBV6-6	TRBJ2-1
CATRRGTNTGELFF	TRBV24-1	TRBJ2-2
CASNLRGVVDGELFF	TRBV2	TRBJ2-2
CSAGGDALETQYF	TRBV20-1	TRBJ2-5
CSAQREGSYNEQFF	TRBV20-1	TRBJ2-1
CASVLDGEGELFF	TRBV2	TRBJ2-2
CSATTGVSSGNTIYF	TRBV20-1	TRBJ1-3
CASRMTYLETQYF	TRBV12-3/TRBV12-4	TRBJ2-5
CSVGTSWSNEQFF	TRBV29-1	TRBJ2-1
CATSRDKGTGTGELFF	TRBV15	TRBJ2-2
CSAPGGSSYNEQFF	TRBV20-1	TRBJ2-1
CASRDRENGEQFF	TRBV5-1	TRBJ2-1
CASSGPGSTGNEQFF	TRBV6-6	TRBJ2-1